The sequence of this T cell receptor beta chain was determined in a study of cytomegalovirus exposure and HLA in healthy donors. Study-level points and caveats: Common viral pathogens (according to a later analysis) appeared linked to several of the most significant clusters. Analysis was performed later, and it showed HLA-associated TCR beta chains to be more clonally expanded than equally common others.

The PCR used 60 Vbeta and 13 Jbeta primers. Clones were read by immunoSEQ multiplex PCR, and TCRdb kept only the in-frame ones, dropping some. The sample lists 130,000 or so clones; about four fifths were seen once. Germline CDR1 and CDR2: LNHDA and SQIVND (reference sequence). Trimming left V 6 bases short and J 6 bases short, with 11 bases between. The CDR3 has 12 amino acids. Notes on this clone: Its antigen is undetermined.

The chain carries TRBV19 and TRBJ1-1, with D perhaps TRBD1 (5 bases). The source is a man aged 18 to 30 in good health and CMV-seropositive. The sequencing input was PBMCs. In DNA form, the CDR3 reads TGTGCCAGTAGCCCAGGGACTGCTGAAGCTTTCTTT. Translating gives CASSPGTAEAFF.